This T cell receptor beta chain derives from a study of Graves' ophthalmopathy and Graves' hyperthyroidism. Study-wide context: Hyperthyroidism was classified as stable if no ophthalmopathy occurred within 18 months of follow-up.

Germline assignment: CDR1 ENHRY and CDR2 SYGVKD. The CDR3 sequence is 19 residues long. V was clipped by 3 bases and J by 7 bases; unmatched bases: 22. This clonotype showed up many times. Its antigen remains unknown. Study-level points and caveats: Blood samples also showed most expanded thyroid clonotypes exceeding 0.001 frequency.

Patients in the hyperthyroidism group, adults aged 18 to 65, were newly diagnosed, under 2 months' duration. If patients had other autoimmune diseases, uncontrolled infections, pregnancy or lactation, they were excluded. TCR beta CDR3 amplification used RNA transcripts. Investigators did first-round RT-PCR with HTBI primers, then second-round multiplex PCR. One entry per CDR3 protein, called by TCRdb with MiXCR from the multiplex PCR reads. Among about 590,000 distinct CDR3 sequences listed, just under 40% were seen once. The sequenced sample was peripheral blood or thyroid tissue (not recorded which). V gene TRBV10-3 combines with J gene TRBJ2-7, with TRBD1 matching 9 bases. This sequence was found in an adult man with Graves' hyperthyroidism. CDR3 region: CAISESSSPTGGTLWEQYF. CDR3 nucleotide sequence: TGTGCCATCAGTGAAAGTTCGTCGCCGACAGGGGGTACGCTGTGGGAGCAGTACTTC.